This paragraph covers one T cell receptor (beta chain) sequence. The sample holds other DNA sequences that translate to the same CDR3. Clones were read by immunoSEQ multiplex PCR, and TCRdb kept only the in-frame ones, dropping some. The sample records roughly 2,000,000 clones, around 93% being singletons. The V gene's germline CDR1 is SEHNR and CDR2 FQNEAQ (reference sequence). The CDR3 is made up of 12 amino acids. V gave up 0 bases and J gave up 5 bases, with 4 bases separating them. CD45RO negativity and positive selection for CCR7 defined naive CD8 cells, a population that excluded terminally differentiated effector memory CD45RA+ cells. These data are taken from a study of shared clonotypes between healthy human individuals.

The sequenced material came from naive CD8+ T cells from PBMCs. The chain employs TRBV7-9 and TRBJ2-5; D unclear. This clonotype was sampled from a man aged 18 to 29 in good health. Some clones in this sample may be carry-over from other donors' samples. CDR3: CASSLAVETQYF. CDR3 nucleotides: TGTGCCAGCAGCTTAGCTGTGGAGACCCAGTACTTC.